The present T cell receptor (beta chain) was sequenced within a study of OX40 agonist ivuxolimab in advanced cancers. This clone was recorded a few times. Assay used: immunoSEQ multiplex PCR; TCRdb lists only in-frame clones, some missing. The table records about 34,000 clones, approximately 79% of them present only once. V lost 5 bases to trimming and J lost 9 bases; unmatched junction nucleotides: 4. Germline values: CDR1 MNHEY, CDR2 SVGAGI. CDR3 size: 14 residues. The sequence derives from an adult with an advanced solid tumor such as melanoma, head and neck, liver or kidney cancer. The chain is built from TRBV6-5 and TRBJ1-6, with 10 bases that match TRBD1. This specimen was CD4+ or CD8+ T cells sorted from blood, taken in a trial of the OX40 agonist ivuxolimab. This CDR3 is CASSEGTGVSPLHF. CDR3 DNA: TGTGCCAGCAGTGAAGGGACAGGGGTTTCACCCCTCCACTTT.